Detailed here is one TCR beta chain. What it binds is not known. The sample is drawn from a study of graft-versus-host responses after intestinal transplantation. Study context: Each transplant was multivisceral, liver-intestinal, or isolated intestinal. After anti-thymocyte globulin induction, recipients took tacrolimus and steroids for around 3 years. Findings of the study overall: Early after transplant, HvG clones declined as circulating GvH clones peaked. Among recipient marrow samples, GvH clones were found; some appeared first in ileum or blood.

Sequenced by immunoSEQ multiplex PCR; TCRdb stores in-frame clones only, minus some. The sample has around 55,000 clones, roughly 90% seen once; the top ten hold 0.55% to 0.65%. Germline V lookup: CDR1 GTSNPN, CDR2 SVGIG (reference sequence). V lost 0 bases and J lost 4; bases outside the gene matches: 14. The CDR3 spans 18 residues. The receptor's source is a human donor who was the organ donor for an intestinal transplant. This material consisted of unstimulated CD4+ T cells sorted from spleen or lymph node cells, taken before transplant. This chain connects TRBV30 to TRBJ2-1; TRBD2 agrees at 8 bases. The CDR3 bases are TGTGCCTGGAGTGTACGTACACCGGGACTAGTCTTATACAATGAGCAGTTCTTC. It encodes CAWSVRTPGLVLYNEQFF.